Each of the 5 T cell receptor beta chains below was sequenced from the same sample in a study of T cells after yellow fever vaccination. TCRdb redid the calling of the 5' RACE reads with MiXCR, one entry per CDR3 protein. The table has 300,000 to 400,000 distinct CDR3 sequences, approximately 11% seen once; the top ten hold 3% to 3.5%. Sample: CD4+ T cells sorted from PBMCs, taken 45 days after the yellow fever booster vaccination. The receptors originated from a man in his late teens or twenties who received the YFV17D yellow fever vaccine.

This clonotype has a handful of counts. The J gene is TRBJ2-2, the V gene TRBV7-9; 7 bases line up with TRBD1. The CDR3 has 15 amino acids. Germline lookup yields CDR1 SEHNR and CDR2 FQNEAQ (reference sequence). V was pared by 1 base and J by 4 bases, with 3 bases of the junction left unmatched. The chain's CDR3 is CASSLGDRSTGELFF. In DNA form, the CDR3 reads TGTGCCAGCAGCTTAGGGGACAGAAGCACCGGGGAGCTGTTTTTT.

V is TRBV28 and J is TRBJ2-3; TRBD2 aligns across 7 bases. The V segment lost 2 bases and the J segment 7 bases; nucleotides outside the gene matches: 12. Germline V CDR1 and CDR2: MDHEN, SYDVKM. This CDR3 comprises 16 residues. CDR3 sequence: CASSLGGAGPPNTQYF. The CDR3 DNA sequence: TGTGCCAGCAGTTTAGGGGGAGCGGGGCCCCCGAATACGCAGTATTTT.

The genes are TRBV20-1 and TRBJ2-1; 11 bases align to TRBD2. V gave up 5 bases and J gave up 9 bases; unmatched junction bases: 9. The CDR3 length is 14 residues. From germline, CDR1 is DFQATT and CDR2 SNEGSKA (reference sequence). CDR3 nucleotides: TGCAGTGCTGGGTTAGCGGGGGGGCCGGCTGAGCAGTTCTTC. It is translated as CSAGLAGGPAEQFF.

The sample holds a few counts of this clonotype. The J gene is TRBJ2-3, the V gene TRBV5-4; D is undetermined. The germline V and J ends were trimmed by 4 bases and 2 bases, with 5 bases remaining between them. The CDR3 totals 12 residues. Germline CDR1 SGHNT, CDR2 YYREEE (reference sequence). The CDR3 DNA follows: TGTGCCAGCAGCATTGACACAGATACGCAGTATTTT. This translates into CASSIDTDTQYF.

The V gene is TRBV3-1, the J gene TRBJ1-5; no reliable D call. Germline loops: CDR1 LGHDT, CDR2 YNNKEL (reference sequence). V lost 4 bases and J 4 bases, leaving 17 bases between the germline ends. The CDR3 extends over 16 amino acids. The CDR3 DNA reads as TGTGCCAGCAGCCCCTCCCCGAGGGTTACGAATCAGCCCCAGCATTTT. It encodes CASSPSPRVTNQPQHF.